These T cell receptor beta chains were read from a single sample in a study of radiotherapy plus CTLA-4 blockade in lung cancer. Clones were sequenced by immunoSEQ multiplex PCR, and TCRdb holds only the in-frame ones, with some missing. The sample lists roughly 25,000 clones, around 72% occurring once. Sequenced material: peripheral blood, taken from a patient treated with radiotherapy plus ipilimumab. The origin of the receptors is a human donor with non-small cell lung cancer who had stable disease on radiotherapy plus ipilimumab. The CDR3 runs from the conserved cysteine through the conserved F or W. D genes are given only for firm matches. Not every row has a clone size; where given, it reads once, few, many or a size class.

V gene	J gene	clone size	D gene	CDR3 DNA	CDR3 protein
TRBV7-2	TRBJ2-1	-	TRBD2	TGTGCCAGCAGCTTGGGACTAGCGTTGTTTGAGCAGTTCTTC	CASSLGLALFEQFF
TRBV5-1	TRBJ1-2	few	TRBD1	TGCGCCAGCAGCTTGGAACAGGGGGCAGGTGGCTACACCTTC	CASSLEQGAGGYTF
TRBV4-3	TRBJ2-7	-	-	TGCGCCAGCAGCCAAGATCGAGTGGGGGAAACAACGAGCTACGAGCAGTACTTC	CASSQDRVGETTSYEQYF
TRBV4-2	TRBJ1-5	-	-	TGTGCCAGCAGCCAAGATAGGCCTCTTGGGGAGGGGAGTCAGCCCCAGCATTTT	CASSQDRPLGEGSQPQHF
TRBV11-3	TRBJ1-1	few	TRBD1	TGTGCCAGCAGCCTGACAGGGGTTGGCACTGAAGCTTTCTTT	CASSLTGVGTEAFF
TRBV14	TRBJ2-1	-	-	TGTGCCAGCAGCCAACCGACTAGTCGTTCGCCGTTCTTC	CASSQPTSRSPFF
TRBV6-1	TRBJ1-4	-	-	TGTGCCAGCAGTGACCGGGTCATTAATGAAAAACTGTTTTTT	CASSDRVINEKLFF
TRBV18	TRBJ2-7	-	TRBD2	TGTGCCAGCTCGAGGACTAGCGGGAGATCCCCCTACGAGCAGTACTTC	CASSRTSGRSPYEQYF
TRBV9	TRBJ2-7	-	TRBD2	TGTGCCAGCAGCGTAGGGGAGCGGGAGATCCACGAGCAGTACTTC	CASSVGEREIHEQYF
TRBV27	TRBJ2-7	few	TRBD2	TGTGCCAGCGAATCGGCTAGCGGGGCCTACGAGCAGTACTTC	CASESASGAYEQYF
TRBV5-1	TRBJ2-1	-	-	TGCGCCAGCAGCTTGCTGGCGAACCAAGTGAGGGAGCAGTTCTTC	CASSLLANQVREQFF
TRBV5-6	TRBJ2-1	-	TRBD1	TGTGCCAGCAGCGAGACAGGGTTAAGTGAGCAGTTCTTC	CASSETGLSEQFF
TRBV7-2	TRBJ1-3	-	TRBD1	TGTGCCAGCAGCTTAGCGTCCGGGACAGCCGGGCCTGGAAACACCATATATTTT	CASSLASGTAGPGNTIYF
TRBV7-6	TRBJ1-4	-	-	TGTGCCAGCAGCTTAGCGGGGGGGAAACTGTTTTTT	CASSLAGGKLFF
TRBV6-6	TRBJ1-5	-	-	TGTGCCAGCAGTTACGAGGGCGTCAGCAATCAGCCCCAGCATTTT	CASSYEGVSNQPQHF
TRBV6-1	TRBJ1-5	-	-	TGTGCCAGCAGTCCCCAGACAAGTAGCAATCAGCCCCAGCATTTT	CASSPQTSSNQPQHF
TRBV6-1	TRBJ1-1	-	TRBD1	TGTGCCAGCAACCGGGACAGCAACACTGAAGCTTTCTTT	CASNRDSNTEAFF
TRBV11-2	TRBJ1-1	-	TRBD1	TGTGCCAGCAGCCCACATGCCGGGACAGGGGTGTTGGCTTTCTTT	CASSPHAGTGVLAFF
TRBV6-1	TRBJ2-2	-	-	TGTGCCAGCAGTCTTAGGACAGAGACCGGGGAGCTGTTTTTT	CASSLRTETGELFF
TRBV11-2	TRBJ2-7	-	-	TGTGCCAGCAGCTTAGACTACGAGCAGTACTTC	CASSLDYEQYF
TRBV11-2	TRBJ1-2	once	TRBD1	TGTGCCAGCAGCTTCGCCCTACAGGGGGACTATGGCTACACCTTC	CASSFALQGDYGYTF
TRBV7-9	TRBJ2-7	-	TRBD1	TGTGCCAGCAGCTTAGTCGACAGGGCCAGCTCCTACGAGCAGTACTTC	CASSLVDRASSYEQYF
TRBV23-1	TRBJ2-7	-	-	TGCGCCAGCAGTCAATCTAGCTGCCCAGGGGTGTGCGAGCAGTACTTC	CASSQSSCPGVCEQYF
TRBV7-8	TRBJ2-5	-	-	TGTGCCAGCAGCTTAAGGAGCCAGATAGAGACCCAGTACTTC	CASSLRSQIETQYF